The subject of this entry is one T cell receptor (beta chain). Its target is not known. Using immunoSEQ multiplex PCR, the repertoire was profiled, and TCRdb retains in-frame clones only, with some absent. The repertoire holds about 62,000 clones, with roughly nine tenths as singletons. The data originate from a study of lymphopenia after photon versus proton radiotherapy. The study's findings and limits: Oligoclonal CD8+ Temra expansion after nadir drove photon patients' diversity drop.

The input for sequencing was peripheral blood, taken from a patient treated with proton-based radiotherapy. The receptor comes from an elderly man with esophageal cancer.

CDR3 bases: TGTGCCTGGAGTGAGGACCGGACGATCTACACCTTC. It is translated as CAWSEDRTIYTF. The chain employs TRBV30 and TRBJ1-2; D remains ambiguous. V shed 1 base and J shed 10 bases, with 13 bases lying between them. CDR1 and CDR2 (germline): GTSNPN, SVGIG (reference sequence). CDR3 length: 12 residues.